This T cell receptor (beta chain) was captured by sequencing in a study of blood T cells in healthy people across ages. Combining a sample-barcoded 5' primer with a J-beta primer mix, a second PCR ran for roughly 7 to 11 cycles. Unique molecular identifiers of 12 random nucleotides labeled each cDNA. TCRdb ran MiXCR on the 5' RACE reads and lists one entry per CDR3 protein. The sample contains around 400,000 distinct CDR3 sequences, approximately 52% of which appear only once. Study results and limitations: The recorded TCR beta diversity per million T cells decreased in a roughly linear manner with age.

This clonotype occurred many times. Antigen specificity is unknown. CDR3 length: 11 residues. The germline CDR1 and CDR2 sequences are DFQATT and SNEGSKA (reference sequence). The V and J ends lost 6 bases and 5 bases respectively, with 10 bases between them. The authors isolated at least 6.5 million PBMCs per sample. Per sample, no less than 6 micrograms of total RNA were extracted. The chain joins TRBV20-1 to TRBJ2-5; the D gene is possibly TRBD2 (5 bases). This receptor was taken from a man between 60 and 75 years old in good health. The sequenced sample consisted of blood. CDR3: CSARTGETQYF. In DNA, the CDR3 is TGCAGTGCAAGGACGGGGGAGACCCAGTACTTC.